These 26 T cell receptor beta chains were sequenced from one sample in a study of blood T cell repertoires in COVID-19. Sequencing was performed with immunoSEQ multiplex PCR; in TCRdb, only in-frame clones are kept and a portion is missing. The profile covers roughly 100,000 clones, with more than 75% appearing a single time and 15% to 20% taken by the ten largest. Material: peripheral blood. These receptors originate from a man older than 75 with acute or convalescent COVID-19.

This sequence joins TRBV10-2 and TRBJ1-2; TRBD1 agrees at 9 bases. The CDR3 length is 13 residues. Losses at the gene ends were 2 bases for V and 8 bases for J; bases not matched to a gene: 3. Germline V CDR1 and CDR2: WSHSY, SAAADI. This chain's CDR3 is CASSERQGEGYTF. The CDR3 DNA reads as TGCGCCAGCAGTGAGAGACAGGGGGAGGGCTACACCTTC.

The chain combines TRBV27 with TRBJ1-4, with D perhaps TRBD1 (6 bases). Trimming left V 0 bases short and J 8 bases short, with 16 bases between. The germline gives CDR1 MNHEY, CDR2 SMNVEV (reference sequence). CDR3 size: 16 residues. CDR3 sequence: CASSLSLGDMYEKLFF. The CDR3 DNA reads TGTGCCAGCAGTTTATCCCTCGGGGACATGTACGAAAAACTGTTTTTT. The complete variable domain, with remaining parts taken from reference TRBV27 and TRBJ1-4, reads EAQVTQNPRYLITVTGKKLTVTCSQNMNHEYMSWYRQDPGLGLRQIYYSMNVEVTDKGDVPEGYKVSRKEKRNFPLILESPSPNQTSLYFCASSLSLGDMYEKLFFGSGTQLSVL.

The gene calls are TRBV9 and TRBJ2-3; 7 bases are a match to TRBD2. The germline V gene encodes CDR1 SGDLS and CDR2 YYNGEE. The ends lost 1 base at V and 0 bases at J; junction bases unmatched: 2. The CDR3 contains 15 residues. The CDR3 DNA is TGTGCCAGCAGCGTACTAGCGGCTAGCACAGATACGCAGTATTTT. Encoded protein: CASSVLAASTDTQYF. Variable domain in full (rest from reference TRBV9 and TRBJ2-3): DSGVTQTPKHLITATGQRVTLRCSPRSGDLSVYWYQQSLDQGLQFLIQYYNGEERAKGNILERFSAQQFPDLHSELNLSSLELGDSALYFCASSVLAASTDTQYFGPGTRLTVL.

The chain combines TRBV25-1 with TRBJ1-4, with 8 bases matching TRBD1. The V and J ends lost 2 bases and 6 bases, in that order; junction bases with no gene match: 5. The germline V gene encodes CDR1 MGHDK and CDR2 SYGVNS. There are 15 residues in the CDR3. The CDR3 protein is CASSEVNRGDEKLFF. The CDR3 DNA follows: TGTGCCAGCAGTGAAGTGAACAGGGGGGATGAAAAACTGTTTTTT.

V and J are TRBV3-1 (or the pseudogene TRBV3-2) and TRBJ2-3; the D is unclear. The V and J ends lost 0 bases and 2 bases respectively, with 18 bases between them. This CDR3 is 18 amino acids long. CDR1 is LGHDT, CDR2 YNNKEL, per germline (reference sequence). CDR3 in amino acids: CASSQDYTHSGSTDTQYF. CDR3 coding DNA: TGTGCCAGCAGCCAAGATTACACCCACTCGGGTTCCACAGATACGCAGTATTTT.

This clone has just one count. This chain links TRBV18 with TRBJ2-1, with D possibly being TRBD1 (5 bases). Germline-derived CDR1 and CDR2 are KGHSH and LQKENI. The CDR3 is 14 amino acids. The V and J ends lost 2 bases and 6 bases respectively, with 11 bases between them. DNA of the CDR3: TGTGCCAGCTCACCAGCCCAGGGAAGCAATGAGCAGTTCTTC. This codes for CASSPAQGSNEQFF.

CDR3 sequence: CASSYPRQGTYSPLHF. DNA of the CDR3: TGTGCCAGCAGTTACCCGAGACAGGGGACGTACTCACCCCTCCACTTT. The chain is built from TRBV6-6 and TRBJ1-6, with 8 bases that match TRBD1. This CDR3 comprises 16 residues. In germline, CDR1 is MNHNY, CDR2 SVGAGI (reference sequence). V gave up 2 bases and J gave up 10 bases; unmatched junction bases: 10.

The rearrangement joins TRBV2 to TRBJ1-1, with TRBD1 as a possible D gene (6 bases). V lost 10 bases and J lost 3, with 18 bases in between. The CDR3 extends over 14 amino acids. Per germline, CDR1 SNHLY and CDR2 FYNNEI. In DNA, the CDR3 is TGTGCCACCCAGGGGACCACCCAGTACACTGAAGCTTTCTTT. Amino acid sequence: CATQGTTQYTEAFF.

The chain couples TRBV6-5 to TRBJ1-5, with D unresolved. Looked up from germline, CDR1 is MNHEY and CDR2 is SVGAGI. The CDR3 contains 15 residues. V shed 0 bases and J shed 5 bases, with 11 bases lying between them. The CDR3 loop is CASSYSKPTYQPQHF. DNA of the CDR3: TGTGCCAGCAGTTACTCGAAGCCAACTTATCAGCCCCAGCATTTT.

This chain links TRBV14 with TRBJ2-4, with TRBD1 identical over 8 bases. The CDR3 runs to 15 residues. V gave up 4 bases and J gave up 7 bases; unmatched junction bases: 9. The germline V gene encodes CDR1 SGHDN and CDR2 FVKESK. This CDR3 is CASSPRDRLGNIQYF. CDR3 bases: TGTGCCAGCAGCCCGCGGGACAGGCTCGGGAACATTCAGTACTTC.

This clone was seen more than once but under ten times. V usage is TRBV30 and J usage is TRBJ1-3; D unresolved. Germline CDR1 reads GTSNPN; CDR2 reads SVGIG (reference sequence). The CDR3 loop spans 15 amino acids. With 3 bases removed from V and 4 bases from J, the gap between germline ends came to 16 bases. CDR3 sequence reads: CAWSARSLSGNTIYF. CDR3 coding DNA: TGTGCCTGGAGCGCCCGGTCACTTAGCGGAAACACCATATATTTT.

This clone was recorded only once. The chain joins TRBV4-3 to TRBJ1-6, with a tentative D call TRBD1 (6 bases). V was trimmed by 7 bases and J by 0 bases, leaving 10 bases between them. The CDR3 sequence is 15 residues long. In germline, CDR1 is LGHNA, CDR2 YSLEER. The CDR3 sequence is CASKQGVSYNSPLHF. DNA for the CDR3: TGCGCCAGCAAACAGGGCGTCTCCTATAATTCACCCCTCCACTTT.

The V and J genes are TRBV27 and TRBJ1-6; D gene ambiguous. From germline, CDR1 is MNHEY and CDR2 SMNVEV (reference sequence). Trimming removed 5 bases at V and 4 bases at J, with 15 bases between. This CDR3 region has 16 residues. The CDR3 sequence is CASSAPRGVYNSPLHF. The CDR3 DNA reads TGTGCCAGCAGTGCCCCCCGCGGGGTTTATAATTCACCCCTCCACTTT.

This chain uses TRBV19 with TRBJ1-2; tentative D call: TRBD1 (6 bases). The germline V and J ends were trimmed by 7 bases and 7 bases, with 13 bases remaining between them. From germline, CDR1 is LNHDA and CDR2 SQIVND (reference sequence). The CDR3 runs 12 residues. The CDR3 region has the DNA TGTGCCAGTAACGACCCAGGGGTTGGCTACACCTTC. This gives the protein CASNDPGVGYTF.

The chain uses TRBV5-1 and TRBJ2-2; perhaps TRBD1 as D (6 bases). Per germline, CDR1 SGHRS and CDR2 YFSETQ. This CDR3 has 13 residues. Trimming took 2 bases from V and 9 from J, leaving 11 bases between them. As DNA, the CDR3 is TGCGCCAGCAGCTTAGCAGGGGCCCGGGAGCTGTTTTTT. This sequence encodes CASSLAGARELFF.

The chain combines TRBV5-1 with TRBJ2-7; TRBD2 matches 13 bases. The germline V gene has CDR1 SGHRS and CDR2 YFSETQ. CDR3 size: 14 residues. V trimming: 4 bases; J trimming: 2 bases; junction bases outside the gene matches: 0. CDR3 bases: TGCGCCAGCAGCACTAGCGGGGGGGCCTACGAGCAGTACTTC. It encodes CASSTSGGAYEQYF. The full variable domain, completed using reference TRBV5-1 and TRBJ2-7, is KAGVTQTPRYLIKTRGQQVTLSCSPISGHRSVSWYQQTPGQGLQFLFEYFSETQRNKGNFPGRFSGRQFSNSRSEMNVSTLELGDSALYLCASSTSGGAYEQYFGPGTRLTVT.

The chain couples TRBV5-4 to TRBJ2-2; no definite D call. Germline V gene sequence: CDR1 SGHNT, CDR2 YYREEE (reference sequence). This CDR3 contains 14 residues. The germline V and J ends were trimmed by 0 bases and 1 base, with 4 bases remaining between them. For the CDR3, the DNA is TGTGCCAGCAGCTTGGCAGGGAACACCGGGGAGCTGTTTTTT. This encodes CASSLAGNTGELFF.

The chain is built from TRBV30 and TRBJ2-3; 11 nucleotides line up with TRBD2. V was clipped by 7 bases and J by 2 bases; unmatched bases: 5. Germline CDR1 reads GTSNPN; CDR2 reads SVGIG (reference sequence). The CDR3 extends over 14 amino acids. The CDR3 is CAYKGLAATDTQYF. The CDR3 DNA reads as TGTGCCTACAAGGGACTAGCGGCCACAGATACGCAGTATTTT.

This clone appeared a few times. The chain combines TRBV19 with TRBJ1-5; 7 bases agree with TRBD1. Germline assignment: CDR1 LNHDA and CDR2 SQIVND (reference sequence). Unmatched junction bases numbered 12, after V lost 9 bases and J lost 7 bases. There are 14 residues in the CDR3. CDR3 sequence: CASHTGDRDQPQHF. CDR3 nucleotide sequence: TGTGCCAGCCATACAGGGGACCGAGACCAGCCCCAGCATTTT.

The table lists this clone with a few counts. This chain links TRBV14 with TRBJ2-2; TRBD1 aligns across 7 bases. Unmatched junction bases numbered 1, after V lost 4 bases and J lost 5 bases. This CDR3 is built from 13 residues. CDR1 and CDR2 from the germline V gene are SGHDN and FVKESK. The CDR3 DNA sequence: TGTGCCAGCAGCCTGGGACAGACCGGGGAGCTGTTTTTT. This gives the protein CASSLGQTGELFF.

V gene TRBV7-6 combines with J gene TRBJ1-5; no reliable D call. Germline V CDR1 and CDR2: SGHVS, FNYEAQ. This CDR3 spans 13 amino acids. Trimming took 3 bases from V and 1 from J, leaving 4 bases between them. The CDR3 nucleotides read TGTGCCAGCAGCTTCGGGAGCAATCAGCCCCAGCATTTT. This sequence encodes CASSFGSNQPQHF.

The rearrangement joins TRBV7-2 to TRBJ1-3, with a weak D call TRBD1 (6 bases). Germline V gene data show CDR1 as SGHTA and CDR2 as FQGNSA. V shed 5 bases and J shed 0 bases, with 17 bases lying between them. CDR3 length: 17 amino acids. The CDR3 loop reads CASSPGATGFSGNTIYF. The CDR3 DNA is TGTGCCAGCAGCCCCGGAGCGACAGGATTCTCTGGAAACACCATATATTTT.

The gene calls are TRBV2 and TRBJ1-6, with TRBD1 matching over 11 bases. Trimming cost V 4 bases and J 7 bases; bases outside gene matches: 3. This CDR3 region has 15 residues. Germline V gene lookup returns CDR1 SNHLY and CDR2 FYNNEI. In DNA, the CDR3 is TGTGCCAGCAGTGCCGGGACAGGGGGAAATTCACCCCTCCACTTT. It is translated as CASSAGTGGNSPLHF.

This chain connects TRBV6-5 to TRBJ2-7; D is undetermined. Germline V CDR1 and CDR2: MNHEY, SVGAGI. CDR3 length equals 13 residues. V gave up 6 bases and J gave up 4 bases, with 13 bases separating them. This chain's CDR3 is CASRRTQLYEQYF. DNA of the CDR3: TGTGCCAGCAGACGCACACAGCTGTACGAGCAGTACTTC.

This clone was recorded once. J is TRBJ1-5 and V is TRBV5-5; D gene uncertain. The length of the CDR3 is 15 residues. Trimming removed 5 bases from V and 2 bases from J, with 14 bases in between. Germline loops: CDR1 SGHKS, CDR2 YYEKEE (reference sequence). The DNA for the CDR3 is TGTGCCAGCAGACCGGGAGGCTTGGGCAATCAGCCCCAGCATTTT. Translation: CASRPGGLGNQPQHF.

This clone was detected once. This chain joins TRBV28 and TRBJ2-5, with 7 bases that match TRBD1. The CDR3 runs 14 residues. V was pared by 6 bases and J by 5 bases, with 9 bases of the junction left unmatched. Per germline, CDR1 MDHEN and CDR2 SYDVKM. The CDR3 nucleotides read TGTGCCAGCAGGTCACAGGGGTTTGGGGAGACCCAGTACTTC. Amino acids: CASRSQGFGETQYF.